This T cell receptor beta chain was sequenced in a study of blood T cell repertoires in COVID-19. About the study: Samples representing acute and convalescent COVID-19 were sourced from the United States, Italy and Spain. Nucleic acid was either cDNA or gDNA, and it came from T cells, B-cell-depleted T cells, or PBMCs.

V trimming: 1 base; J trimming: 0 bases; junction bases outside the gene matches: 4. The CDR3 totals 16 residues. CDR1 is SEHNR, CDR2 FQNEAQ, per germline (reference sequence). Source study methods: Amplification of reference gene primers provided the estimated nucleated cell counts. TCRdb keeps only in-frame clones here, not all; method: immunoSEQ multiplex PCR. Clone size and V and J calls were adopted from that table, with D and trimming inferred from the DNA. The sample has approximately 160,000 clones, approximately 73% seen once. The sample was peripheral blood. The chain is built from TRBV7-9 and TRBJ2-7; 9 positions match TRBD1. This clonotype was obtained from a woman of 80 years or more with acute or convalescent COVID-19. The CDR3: CASSLVVTGGSYEQYF. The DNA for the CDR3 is TGTGCCAGCAGCTTAGTCGTGACAGGGGGCTCCTACGAGCAGTACTTC.